Presented here are 18 T cell receptor beta chains from one specimen sequenced in a study of CD8+CD57+ T cells in acquired aplastic anemia. Genomic DNA, serving as template, underwent TCR beta VDJ and CDR3 profiling. TCRdb reprocessed the reads with MiXCR, giving one entry per CDR3 protein. Of around 180,000 distinct CDR3 sequences in the sample, about 60% were seen once. The sequencing input was sorted CD4+, CD8+, or CD8+CD57+ T cells (not recorded which) from PBMCs. The source is a human donor in good health.

This clonotype turned up a few times. CDR3 region: CSARPTTSGIEQYF. The CDR3 DNA reads as TGCAGTGCTAGGCCAACGACTAGCGGAATCGAGCAGTACTTC. The chain links TRBV20-1 to TRBJ2-7; 9 positions agree with TRBD2. V shed 3 bases, J shed 6 bases, and the junction held 9 bases outside the gene matches. Looked up from germline, CDR1 is DFQATT and CDR2 is SNEGSKA (reference sequence). The CDR3 loop spans 14 amino acids.

The rearrangement links TRBV20-1 to TRBJ1-1; no definite D call. Per germline, CDR1 DFQATT and CDR2 SNEGSKA (reference sequence). The CDR3 loop spans 14 amino acids. With 5 bases removed from V and 2 bases from J, the gap between germline ends came to 15 bases. The CDR3 sequence: CSAPHTTPNTEAFF. In DNA, the CDR3 is TGCAGTGCTCCTCATACCACACCTAACACTGAAGCTTTCTTT.

This clonotype was detected only a few times. The V and J genes are TRBV20-1 and TRBJ1-1; D is unclear. The CDR3 runs to 13 residues. Trimming took off 2 bases at V and 1 base at J, with 8 bases between the two ends. The germline gives CDR1 DFQATT, CDR2 SNEGSKA (reference sequence). This CDR3 reads CSARYSENTEAFF. Written as DNA, the CDR3 is TGCAGTGCTAGATACAGTGAGAACACTGAAGCTTTCTTT.

The chain links TRBV20-1 to TRBJ1-1; D gene unclear. With 1 base removed from V and 5 bases from J, the gap between germline ends came to 5 bases. Germline V gives CDR1 DFQATT, CDR2 SNEGSKA (reference sequence). The CDR3 covers 11 residues. The CDR3 is CSARGLTEAFF. DNA of the CDR3: TGCAGTGCTAGAGGGTTAACTGAAGCTTTCTTT.

Turning to this clonotype: One end of the junction fails to match germline, which may point to a read error. This chain joins TRBV4-2 and TRBJ2-5, with TRBD2 identical over 12 bases. The CDR3 is made up of 16 amino acids. Germline V gene lookup returns CDR1 LGHNA and CDR2 YNFKEQ. CDR3 region: CTSRRTSGNPQETQYF. The DNA of the CDR3 is TGTACCAGCAGACGGACTAGCGGGAACCCCCAAGAGACCCAGTACTTC.

J is TRBJ2-1 and V is TRBV20-1; TRBD2 matches 13 bases. Germline CDR1 DFQATT, CDR2 SNEGSKA (reference sequence). The CDR3 is 16 amino acids. With 5 bases clipped from V and 1 base from J, the junction kept 5 bases outside the gene matches. The CDR3 protein is CSARTSGSPSYNEQFF. CDR3 DNA sequence: TGCAGTGCTCGGACTAGCGGGAGCCCGTCCTACAATGAGCAGTTCTTC.

The rearrangement uses TRBV20-1 and TRBJ1-2; D may be TRBD1 (5 bases). The germline V gene encodes CDR1 DFQATT and CDR2 SNEGSKA (reference sequence). Trimming removed 3 bases from V and 8 bases from J, with 16 bases in between. This CDR3 comprises 13 residues. The CDR3 sequence: CSASPGRTYGYTF. The DNA of the CDR3 is TGCAGTGCTAGCCCAGGGAGGACCTACGGCTACACCTTC.

This chain joins TRBV12-3 or TRBV12-4 and TRBJ1-3, with TRBD1 as a possible D gene (6 bases). The CDR3 sequence is 16 residues long. Trimming removed 7 bases at V and 0 bases at J, with 16 bases between. In nucleotides, the CDR3 is TGTGCCAGCACCAACAGGGAAAAGAGCTCTGGAAACACCATATATTTT. It codes for CASTNREKSSGNTIYF.

This rearrangement joins TRBV7-8 to TRBJ1-1; 7 nucleotides align to TRBD1. The J segment lost 1 base and the V segment lost 5 bases, leaving 7 bases of the junction unmatched. The CDR3 totals 15 residues. Germline assignment: CDR1 SGHVS and CDR2 FQNEAQ. The CDR3 reads CASSRHRDRNTEAFF. CDR3 nucleotides: TGTGCCAGCAGCCGACATCGGGACAGGAACACTGAAGCTTTCTTT.

This clonotype was seen a handful of times. The V call is TRBV7-7, the J call TRBJ1-1; D unresolved. Trimming removed 5 bases at V and 0 bases at J, with 7 bases between. Germline values: CDR1 SSHAT, CDR2 FNYEAQ (reference sequence). The length of the CDR3 is 13 residues. The CDR3 DNA reads TGTGCCAGCAGCCACACATTGAACACTGAAGCTTTCTTT. As protein: CASSHTLNTEAFF. The whole variable domain, remainder taken from reference TRBV7-7 and TRBJ1-1, is GAGVSQSPRYKVTKRGQDVTLRCDPISSHATLYWYQQALGQGPEFLTYFNYEAQPDKSGLPSDRFSAERPEGSISTLTIQRTEQRDSAMYRCASSHTLNTEAFFGQGTRLTVV.

Many counts were recorded for this clonotype. DNA of the CDR3: TGTGCCAGCAGCTTAAGGCTGACCTCCTACGAGCAGTACTTC. As protein: CASSLRLTSYEQYF. The chain recombines TRBV13 with TRBJ2-7; D gene ambiguous. CDR3 length equals 14 residues. Germline CDR1 PRHDT, CDR2 FYEKMQ (reference sequence). V shed 2 bases and J shed 0 bases, with 8 bases lying between them.

V gene TRBV5-1 combines with J gene TRBJ1-4; possible D gene TRBD1, 5 bases. The CDR3 is 12 residues long. Between the trimmed V and J ends, which lost 5 bases and 6 bases, there was a span of 8 bases. CDR1 SGHRS and CDR2 YFSETQ come from the germline V gene. The chain's CDR3 is CASRGQDEKLFF. The CDR3 bases are TGCGCCAGCAGGGGGCAGGATGAAAAACTGTTTTTT. The entire variable domain, with the rest obtained from reference TRBV5-1 and TRBJ1-4, is as follows: KAGVTQTPRYLIKTRGQQVTLSCSPISGHRSVSWYQQTPGQGLQFLFEYFSETQRNKGNFPGRFSGRQFSNSRSEMNVSTLELGDSALYLCASRGQDEKLFFGSGTQLSVL.

As concerns this clonotype: One junction end disagrees with the germline gene, perhaps due to a read error. V is TRBV6-2 or TRBV6-3 and J is TRBJ1-6, with 7 bases fitting TRBD1. CDR1 MNHEY and CDR2 SVGEGT come from the germline V gene. CDR3 length equals 13 residues. CDR3 amino acids: CASRDRDDSPLRF. The CDR3 DNA reads TGTGCCAGCAGAGACAGGGACGATTCACCCCTCCGCTTT.

The rearrangement uses TRBV15 and TRBJ1-4, with unresolved D. The CDR3 spans 15 residues. Germline CDR1 is LNHNV and CDR2 is YYDKDF (reference sequence). Deletions cut 0 bases from V and 1 base from J, with 6 bases between. In nucleotides, the CDR3 is TGTGCCACCAGCAGAGATCGTCGAACTAATGAAAAACTGTTTTTT. Protein: CATSRDRRTNEKLFF.

The sample holds a few counts of this clonotype. CDR3 in amino acids: CASSLGDGPYEQYF. CDR3 in DNA: TGCGCCAGCAGCTTGGGCGACGGACCCTACGAGCAGTACTTC. This sequence joins TRBV5-1 and TRBJ2-7; D is unclear. The germline V gene encodes CDR1 SGHRS and CDR2 YFSETQ. Trimming removed 0 bases from V and 2 bases from J, with 9 bases in between. The CDR3 loop spans 14 amino acids.

The chain couples TRBV15 to TRBJ1-6; no definite D call. The CDR3 totals 15 residues. Trimming pared 0 bases from V and 2 bases from J, leaving 5 bases between. Germline assignment: CDR1 LNHNV and CDR2 YYDKDF (reference sequence). The CDR3 region has the DNA TGTGCCACCAGCAGAGAAGACACCTATAATTCACCCCTCCACTTT. Translated, it gives CATSREDTYNSPLHF.

This clonotype showed up just once. This chain's CDR3 is CSALTSENTDTQYF. For the CDR3, the DNA is TGCAGTGCTTTGACTAGCGAAAACACAGATACGCAGTATTTT. This chain uses TRBV20-1 with TRBJ2-3; 8 bases are shared with TRBD2. This CDR3 is 14 amino acids long. V gave up 5 bases and J gave up 2 bases; unmatched junction bases: 6. Per germline, CDR1 DFQATT and CDR2 SNEGSKA (reference sequence).

V and J are TRBV15 and TRBJ2-7, with D perhaps TRBD2 (10 bases). The germline gives CDR1 LNHNV, CDR2 YYDKDF (reference sequence). The ends were cut back, 3 bases at V and 2 bases at J, with 20 bases in the middle. CDR3 length: 17 residues. Here the CDR3 DNA reads TGTGCCACCAGCAGCGCCACTAGCGGGACAGGGACCTACGAGCAGTACTTC. This sequence encodes CATSSATSGTGTYEQYF.